This T cell receptor beta chain was captured in a study of T cell responses to AZD1222 COVID-19 vaccine. General study results and limits: Repertoire collection took place solely once the T cell response had peaked.

A remark on this clone: Antigen specificity is unknown.

TCRdb's table, derived via immunoSEQ multiplex PCR, lists solely in-frame clones and lacks some. The table includes under 140,000 clones, roughly 90% detected once. This TCR came from an adult in good health. The sequenced sample was peripheral blood, obtained on day 0 of AZD1222 vaccination.

The CDR3: CASRVRWTSSEQYF. The CDR3 DNA is TGTGCCAGTAGGGTAAGATGGACTAGCAGCGAGCAGTACTTC. The chain joins TRBV6-5 to TRBJ2-7; 8 bases line up with TRBD2. Germline CDR1 MNHEY, CDR2 SVGAGI. The ends lost 9 bases at V and 6 bases at J; junction bases unmatched: 13. The CDR3 length is 14 residues.